A selection of T cell receptor beta chains follows, all from one sample in a study of shared clonotypes between healthy human individuals. The repertoire was sequenced with immunoSEQ multiplex PCR; TCRdb's copy has only in-frame clones and lacks some. In the table there are under 600,000 clones, nearly 80% of which are singletons. Sequencing input: PBMCs. These receptors came from a woman aged 40 to 50 in good health. Some clones in this sample may be carry-over from other donors' samples. The CDR3 runs from the conserved cysteine through the conserved F or W. The D gene is left open where the match is weak. The size of a clone is reported for some rows only, either as once, few or many, or as a class for expanded clones.

v_gene: TRBV2; abundance: NA; d_gene: NA; j_gene: TRBJ1-2; CDR3nt: TGTGCCAGCTCGGGTAATAGTGGCTACACCTTC; CDR3aa: CASSGNSGYTF
v_gene: TRBV19; abundance: NA; d_gene: NA; j_gene: TRBJ1-5; CDR3nt: TGTGCCAGTAGTCCCGACCGACAGGTGGGATATAGCAATCAGCCCCAGCATTTT; CDR3aa: CASSPDRQVGYSNQPQHF
v_gene: TRBV15; abundance: NA; d_gene: TRBD2; j_gene: TRBJ2-1; CDR3nt: TGTGCCACCAGCAGAATACTAGCGGGACTGGAACAGTTCTTC; CDR3aa: CATSRILAGLEQFF
v_gene: TRBV30; abundance: few; d_gene: TRBD1; j_gene: TRBJ1-2; CDR3nt: TGTGCCTGGAGTAGTGGGACAGGAAAAAGGCACACCTTC; CDR3aa: CAWSSGTGKRHTF
v_gene: TRBV2; abundance: few; d_gene: TRBD1; j_gene: TRBJ2-6; CDR3nt: TGTGCCAGCAAGCCGGGACAGGGGGCAAGTGGGGCCAACGTCCTGACTTTC; CDR3aa: CASKPGQGASGANVLTF
v_gene: TRBV5-1; abundance: NA; d_gene: NA; j_gene: TRBJ2-2; CDR3nt: TGCGCCAGCAGCTTGGGGGTTTACACCGGGGAGCTGTTTTTT; CDR3aa: CASSLGVYTGELFF
v_gene: TRBV5-1; abundance: NA; d_gene: NA; j_gene: TRBJ2-5; CDR3nt: TGCGCCAGCAGCTTGGTGGGAGTACAAGAGACCCAGTACTTC; CDR3aa: CASSLVGVQETQYF
v_gene: TRBV5-8; abundance: NA; d_gene: TRBD1; j_gene: TRBJ1-5; CDR3nt: TGTGCCAGCAGCCCCCCTCAAGGGGGCGGCAATCAGCCCCAGCATTTT; CDR3aa: CASSPPQGGGNQPQHF
v_gene: TRBV7-6; abundance: NA; d_gene: NA; j_gene: TRBJ2-2; CDR3nt: TGTGCCAGCAGCTTAGCAGGGTCGAACACCGGGGAGCTGTTTTTT; CDR3aa: CASSLAGSNTGELFF
v_gene: TRBV5-6; abundance: NA; d_gene: NA; j_gene: TRBJ2-1; CDR3nt: TGTGCCAGCAGCTTAGCAATCGGGGCGAGCTCCTACAATGAGCAGTTCTTC; CDR3aa: CASSLAIGASSYNEQFF
v_gene: TRBV2; abundance: NA; d_gene: NA; j_gene: TRBJ2-1; CDR3nt: TGTGCCAGCAGCCAAAACCCAGCGGATGAGCAGTTCTTC; CDR3aa: CASSQNPADEQFF
v_gene: TRBV19; abundance: many; d_gene: NA; j_gene: TRBJ2-7; CDR3nt: TGTGCCAGTAGTTCCCGGGCCTCCGAGCAGTACTTC; CDR3aa: CASSSRASEQYF
v_gene: TRBV27; abundance: NA; d_gene: TRBD1; j_gene: TRBJ1-5; CDR3nt: TGTGCCAGCAGCCGGACAGGGGGAATGGGGAATCAGCCCCAGCATTTT; CDR3aa: CASSRTGGMGNQPQHF
v_gene: TRBV7-9; abundance: few; d_gene: NA; j_gene: TRBJ2-5; CDR3nt: TGTGCCAGCAGTTATATGGACAGTAAGCAAGAGACCCAGTACTTC; CDR3aa: CASSYMDSKQETQYF
v_gene: TRBV11-3; abundance: NA; d_gene: NA; j_gene: TRBJ2-3; CDR3nt: TGTGCCAGCAGCTTAGGCCGCACAGATACGCAGTATTTT; CDR3aa: CASSLGRTDTQYF
v_gene: TRBV7-9; abundance: NA; d_gene: NA; j_gene: TRBJ1-2; CDR3nt: TGTGCCAGCAGCTTAGGTATGCGGGAACCGAGCTATGGCTACACCTTC; CDR3aa: CASSLGMREPSYGYTF
v_gene: TRBV28; abundance: NA; d_gene: TRBD2; j_gene: TRBJ2-5; CDR3nt: TGTGCCAGCAGTCCCGGCGGGAGCCTTGGGCCGGGGGAGACCCAGTACTTC; CDR3aa: CASSPGGSLGPGETQYF
v_gene: TRBV2; abundance: NA; d_gene: TRBD2; j_gene: TRBJ2-1; CDR3nt: TGTGCCAGCAGTCCCCGGCTAGCGGGAGTCTATGAGCAGTTCTTC; CDR3aa: CASSPRLAGVYEQFF
v_gene: TRBV5-5; abundance: NA; d_gene: NA; j_gene: TRBJ1-1; CDR3nt: TGTGCCAGCAGCCCTCGGACGGAGACTGAAGCTTTCTTT; CDR3aa: CASSPRTETEAFF
v_gene: TRBV5-5; abundance: NA; d_gene: TRBD2; j_gene: TRBJ2-7; CDR3nt: TGTGCCAGCAGCTTGAGCCTAGCGGGAGTCGAGCAGTACTTC; CDR3aa: CASSLSLAGVEQYF
v_gene: TRBV27; abundance: few; d_gene: NA; j_gene: TRBJ1-5; CDR3nt: TGTGCCAGCAGTTTCAGGGTGCACCAGCCCCAGCATTTT; CDR3aa: CASSFRVHQPQHF
v_gene: TRBV7-3; abundance: NA; d_gene: TRBD1; j_gene: TRBJ1-5; CDR3nt: TGTGCCAGCAGCCCGGGACAGGGCAATCAGCCCCAGCATTTT; CDR3aa: CASSPGQGNQPQHF
v_gene: TRBV4-1; abundance: NA; d_gene: NA; j_gene: TRBJ2-2; CDR3nt: TGCGCCAGCAGCCAAGATGCCGGGGCTGGCACCGGGGAGCTGTTTTTT; CDR3aa: CASSQDAGAGTGELFF
v_gene: TRBV10-3; abundance: many; d_gene: NA; j_gene: TRBJ1-1; CDR3nt: TGTGCCATCAGTGAGTCGGGGCGCATGAACACTGAAGCTTTCTTT; CDR3aa: CAISESGRMNTEAFF
v_gene: TRBV6-5; abundance: many; d_gene: NA; j_gene: TRBJ1-2; CDR3nt: TGTGCCAGCATGAGACAGCTTGGCTATGGCTACACCTTC; CDR3aa: CASMRQLGYGYTF
v_gene: TRBV7-7; abundance: NA; d_gene: NA; j_gene: TRBJ2-2; CDR3nt: TGTGCCAGCAGCCCCCGTGCAGGGGTATGGGACACCGGGGAGCTGTTTTTT; CDR3aa: CASSPRAGVWDTGELFF
v_gene: TRBV7-8; abundance: NA; d_gene: NA; j_gene: TRBJ2-7; CDR3nt: TGTGCCAGCAGCCCTCGAGAACCGGGGAGGTTTCTGTACGAGCAGTACTTC; CDR3aa: CASSPREPGRFLYEQYF
v_gene: TRBV28; abundance: many; d_gene: TRBD1; j_gene: TRBJ1-1; CDR3nt: TGTGCCAGCAGTTCCCTGACAGGGGACAACACTGAAGCTTTCTTT; CDR3aa: CASSSLTGDNTEAFF
v_gene: TRBV4-3; abundance: NA; d_gene: NA; j_gene: TRBJ2-5; CDR3nt: TGCGCCAGCAGCGCAAGCCGGTACCAAGAGACCCAGTACTTC; CDR3aa: CASSASRYQETQYF
v_gene: TRBV30; abundance: NA; d_gene: TRBD1; j_gene: TRBJ2-4; CDR3nt: TGTGCCTGGAGTTCAAGGGGGCCTGACATTCAGTACTTC; CDR3aa: CAWSSRGPDIQYF
v_gene: TRBV7-9; abundance: few; d_gene: TRBD1; j_gene: TRBJ1-1; CDR3nt: TGTGCCAGCAGCTTAACAGGGGAAGCTGAAGCTTTCTTT; CDR3aa: CASSLTGEAEAFF
v_gene: TRBV11-2; abundance: NA; d_gene: TRBD2; j_gene: TRBJ2-1; CDR3nt: TGTGCCAGCAGCTTAGTAAGCGGGAGATTTAGATCCTACAATGAGCAGTTCTTC; CDR3aa: CASSLVSGRFRSYNEQFF
v_gene: TRBV7-9; abundance: NA; d_gene: NA; j_gene: TRBJ1-3; CDR3nt: TGTGCCAGCAGCTACCTGAACTCTGGAAACACCATATATTTT; CDR3aa: CASSYLNSGNTIYF
v_gene: TRBV5-1; abundance: NA; d_gene: NA; j_gene: TRBJ1-4; CDR3nt: TGCGCCAGCAGCTTAGGAGGGGGTGAAAAACTGTTTTTT; CDR3aa: CASSLGGGEKLFF
v_gene: TRBV29-1; abundance: few; d_gene: NA; j_gene: TRBJ2-5; CDR3nt: TGCAGCGTGGGGGAACAAGAGACCCAGTACTTC; CDR3aa: CSVGEQETQYF
v_gene: TRBV7-2; abundance: once; d_gene: TRBD2; j_gene: TRBJ2-3; CDR3nt: TGTGCCAGCAGCCCCGAGGCCGGACTAGCGACAGATACGCAGTATTTT; CDR3aa: CASSPEAGLATDTQYF
v_gene: TRBV11-1; abundance: NA; d_gene: TRBD1; j_gene: TRBJ2-5; CDR3nt: TGTGCCAGCAGCTTAGGGGGACAGCGGTACCAAGAGACCCAGTACTTC; CDR3aa: CASSLGGQRYQETQYF
v_gene: TRBV11-2; abundance: NA; d_gene: TRBD2; j_gene: TRBJ2-1; CDR3nt: TGTGCCAGCAGCCAAGGGACTAGCGGGAGGCCTGAGCAGTTCTTC; CDR3aa: CASSQGTSGRPEQFF
v_gene: TRBV11-2; abundance: NA; d_gene: TRBD2; j_gene: TRBJ2-3; CDR3nt: TGTGCCAGCACCATTGGGAGGGCCGTTGATACGCAGTATTTT; CDR3aa: CASTIGRAVDTQYF
v_gene: TRBV10-1; abundance: NA; d_gene: NA; j_gene: TRBJ2-3; CDR3nt: TGCGCCAGCAGTGAGTCTGTCGGGGTCCGGACAGATACGCAGTATTTT; CDR3aa: CASSESVGVRTDTQYF
v_gene: TRBV6-6; abundance: NA; d_gene: NA; j_gene: TRBJ1-3; CDR3nt: TGTGCCAGCAGCCAAGAACTTGAAGCCACCATATATTTT; CDR3aa: CASSQELEATIYF
v_gene: TRBV11-2; abundance: NA; d_gene: NA; j_gene: TRBJ2-3; CDR3nt: TGTGCCAGCAGCCCCCCGTTCCTAAGGGATACGCAGTATTTT; CDR3aa: CASSPPFLRDTQYF
v_gene: TRBV28; abundance: NA; d_gene: TRBD1; j_gene: TRBJ2-7; CDR3nt: TGTGCCAGCAGTTTATCCCAGACAGGGGGGCTCGAGCAGTACTTC; CDR3aa: CASSLSQTGGLEQYF
v_gene: TRBV7-9; abundance: once; d_gene: TRBD2; j_gene: TRBJ2-1; CDR3nt: TGTGCCAGCAGCCGGGGACTAGTGGACAATGAGCAGTTCTTC; CDR3aa: CASSRGLVDNEQFF
v_gene: TRBV29-1; abundance: NA; d_gene: TRBD2; j_gene: TRBJ2-7; CDR3nt: TGCAGCGTTGAAGGACTAGCGGGAAGTCCGGTCTACGAGCAGTACTTC; CDR3aa: CSVEGLAGSPVYEQYF
v_gene: TRBV28; abundance: once; d_gene: NA; j_gene: TRBJ1-4; CDR3nt: TGTGCCAGCAGACCAGGGTGGGCAGATGAAAAACTGTTTTTT; CDR3aa: CASRPGWADEKLFF
v_gene: TRBV5-4; abundance: NA; d_gene: NA; j_gene: TRBJ2-1; CDR3nt: TGTGCCAGCAGCGTTAGGGGGGGGAACAATGAGCAGTTCTTC; CDR3aa: CASSVRGGNNEQFF
v_gene: TRBV10-3; abundance: NA; d_gene: TRBD2; j_gene: TRBJ2-6; CDR3nt: TGTGCCATCAGCGGACGGGTGGGGCGGACTAGCGACTCTGGGGCCAACGTCCTGACTTTC; CDR3aa: CAISGRVGRTSDSGANVLTF
v_gene: TRBV12-5; abundance: NA; d_gene: NA; j_gene: TRBJ2-5; CDR3nt: TGTGCTAGTGGGAGAGGCCGGGAGACCCAGTACTTC; CDR3aa: CASGRGRETQYF
v_gene: TRBV11-2; abundance: NA; d_gene: NA; j_gene: TRBJ2-1; CDR3nt: TGTGCCAGCAGCTTTGAGGACAGTCGATTCAATGAGCAGTTCTTC; CDR3aa: CASSFEDSRFNEQFF
v_gene: TRBV19; abundance: NA; d_gene: NA; j_gene: TRBJ1-4; CDR3nt: TGTGCCAGTAGTATGACCGGGACAATAAATGAAAAACTGTTTTTT; CDR3aa: CASSMTGTINEKLFF
v_gene: TRBV6-6; abundance: NA; d_gene: NA; j_gene: TRBJ2-7; CDR3nt: TGTGCCAGCAGGCCCGGACGGGACTACGAGCAGTACTTC; CDR3aa: CASRPGRDYEQYF
v_gene: TRBV5-1; abundance: NA; d_gene: NA; j_gene: TRBJ2-1; CDR3nt: TGCGCCAGCAGCTTGTTTATTGGTTCCTACAATGAGCAGTTCTTC; CDR3aa: CASSLFIGSYNEQFF
v_gene: TRBV7-9; abundance: NA; d_gene: NA; j_gene: TRBJ2-7; CDR3nt: TGTGCCAGCAGCGTAGGCGGCTCAACCTACGAGCAGTACTTC; CDR3aa: CASSVGGSTYEQYF
v_gene: TRBV27; abundance: NA; d_gene: TRBD2; j_gene: TRBJ2-5; CDR3nt: TGTGCCAGCAGCTCCAAAGTTCTTCTAGCGGGAGTTGAGACCCAGTACTTC; CDR3aa: CASSSKVLLAGVETQYF
v_gene: TRBV14; abundance: NA; d_gene: NA; j_gene: TRBJ2-6; CDR3nt: TGTGCCAGCAGCAGACGTCTGCCTGGGGCCAACGTCCTGACTTTC; CDR3aa: CASSRRLPGANVLTF
v_gene: TRBV5-1; abundance: NA; d_gene: TRBD2; j_gene: TRBJ2-1; CDR3nt: TGCGCCAGCAGCTTGGCCGGGACTAGCGGGATAGATGAGCAGTTCTTC; CDR3aa: CASSLAGTSGIDEQFF
v_gene: TRBV6-1; abundance: NA; d_gene: NA; j_gene: TRBJ1-2; CDR3nt: TGTGCCAGCAGTGAAGCGGGGGGGGTTGGGTATGGCTACACCTTC; CDR3aa: CASSEAGGVGYGYTF
v_gene: TRBV5-1; abundance: NA; d_gene: NA; j_gene: TRBJ2-2; CDR3nt: TGCGCCAGCAGCTTGGGTGAAGCAGGGAGGTTGGAGCTGTTTTTT; CDR3aa: CASSLGEAGRLELFF